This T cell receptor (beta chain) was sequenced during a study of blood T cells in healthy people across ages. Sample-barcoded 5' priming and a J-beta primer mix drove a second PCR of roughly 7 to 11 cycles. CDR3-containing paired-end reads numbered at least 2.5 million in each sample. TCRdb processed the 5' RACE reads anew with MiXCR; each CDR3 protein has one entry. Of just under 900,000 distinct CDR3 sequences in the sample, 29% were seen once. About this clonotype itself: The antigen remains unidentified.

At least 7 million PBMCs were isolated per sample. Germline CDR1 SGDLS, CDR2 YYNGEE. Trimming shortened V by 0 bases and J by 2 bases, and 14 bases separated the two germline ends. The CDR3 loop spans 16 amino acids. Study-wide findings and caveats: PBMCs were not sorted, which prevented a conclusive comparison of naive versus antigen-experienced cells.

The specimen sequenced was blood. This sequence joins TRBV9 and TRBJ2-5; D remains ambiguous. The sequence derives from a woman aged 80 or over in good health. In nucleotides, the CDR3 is TGTGCCAGCAGCGTAGAGGAATGGGGTGGACAAGAGACCCAGTACTTC. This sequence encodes CASSVEEWGGQETQYF.